Listed here are 25 T cell receptor beta chains from one sample, sequenced in a study of cytomegalovirus exposure and HLA in healthy donors. PCR employed 60 Vbeta and 13 Jbeta primers. Some clones are missing from TCRdb's copy, which holds only in-frame ones; the method was immunoSEQ multiplex PCR. The sample has nearly 110,000 clones, under 85% seen once. Sequences were obtained from PBMCs. The receptors here all came from a male donor in good health and CMV-seronegative.

The rearrangement uses TRBV27 and TRBJ1-1, with 12 nucleotides matching TRBD1. Germline CDR1 reads MNHEY; CDR2 reads SMNVEV (reference sequence). J gave up 6 bases and V 4 bases, and 6 bases lay outside the gene matches. This CDR3 is 15 amino acids long. The CDR3 protein is CASSSGQGARAEAFF. CDR3 nucleotides: TGTGCCAGCAGTTCGGGACAGGGGGCGAGGGCTGAAGCTTTCTTT.

This chain uses TRBV5-1 with TRBJ2-2; D remains unclear. The CDR3 is 13 residues long. Between the trimmed V and J ends, which lost 0 bases and 7 bases, there was a span of 7 bases. Germline lookup yields CDR1 SGHRS and CDR2 YFSETQ. The CDR3 reads CASSLGQLGELFF. The DNA of the CDR3 is TGCGCCAGCAGCTTGGGTCAACTCGGGGAGCTGTTTTTT. The entire variable domain, with the rest obtained from reference TRBV5-1 and TRBJ2-2, is as follows: KAGVTQTPRYLIKTRGQQVTLSCSPISGHRSVSWYQQTPGQGLQFLFEYFSETQRNKGNFPGRFSGRQFSNSRSEMNVSTLELGDSALYLCASSLGQLGELFFGEGSRLTVL.

The V and J genes are TRBV28 and TRBJ2-5, with 9 bases identical to TRBD2. V shed 4 bases, J shed 5 bases, and the junction held 26 bases outside the gene matches. This CDR3 comprises 21 residues. Germline V lookup: CDR1 MDHEN, CDR2 SYDVKM. CDR3 DNA sequence: TGTGCCAGCAGTTCGCCACTTCGTTGGGGAGCGGGAGGACCGCCGGGGGAGACCCAGTACTTC. This translates into CASSSPLRWGAGGPPGETQYF.

This clone was observed a few times. The CDR3 is CASTGGGRETQYF. CDR3 DNA: TGCGCCAGCACTGGCGGGGGCAGAGAGACCCAGTACTTC. V usage is TRBV5-1 and J usage is TRBJ2-5, with D perhaps TRBD2 (7 bases). Trimming left V 6 bases short and J 4 bases short, with 13 bases between. CDR3 length equals 13 residues. Germline V CDR1 and CDR2: SGHRS, YFSETQ. The full variable domain, in which reference TRBV5-1 and TRBJ2-5 provide the parts outside the CDR3, is KAGVTQTPRYLIKTRGQQVTLSCSPISGHRSVSWYQQTPGQGLQFLFEYFSETQRNKGNFPGRFSGRQFSNSRSEMNVSTLELGDSALYLCASTGGGRETQYFGPGTRLLVL.

This clone was recorded only once. The chain is built from TRBV11-2 and TRBJ1-1; D not certain. Per the germline V gene, CDR1 is SGHAT and CDR2 is FQNNGV. Trimming took off 3 bases at V and 7 bases at J, with 12 bases between the two ends. CDR3 length: 13 amino acids. The CDR3 coding sequence is TGTGCCAGCAGCTTCGCAGGTGTGAATGAAGCTTTCTTT. Its protein product is CASSFAGVNEAFF.

The chain recombines TRBV2 with TRBJ2-7; the D gene is possibly TRBD1 (6 bases). V was shortened by 6 bases and J by 3 bases, with 18 bases between the two germline ends. Germline assignment: CDR1 SNHLY and CDR2 FYNNEI. The CDR3 runs to 15 residues. The CDR3 region is CASRFNPGQHYEQYF. As DNA, the CDR3 is TGTGCCAGCAGATTTAACCCGGGACAACACTACGAGCAGTACTTC.

With regard to this clone: Compared with germline, one end of the junction differs, possibly owing to a read error. This chain joins TRBV5-4 and TRBJ2-1; TRBD2 aligns across 10 bases. This CDR3 is 15 amino acids long. CDR1 is SGHNT, CDR2 YYREEE, per germline (reference sequence). Here the CDR3 reads CASSLTSGAYNKQFF. DNA for the CDR3: TGTGCCAGCAGCCTTACTAGCGGGGCGTACAATAAGCAGTTCTTC.

The V and J genes are TRBV19 and TRBJ1-2, with no clear D. The V and J ends lost 5 bases and 0 bases respectively, with 22 bases between them. The CDR3 consists of 18 residues. Germline V gives CDR1 LNHDA, CDR2 SQIVND (reference sequence). The CDR3 sequence is CASSDPLLRVTTNYGYTF. The CDR3 nucleotides read TGTGCCAGTAGTGATCCCCTCCTTCGGGTCACCACTAACTATGGCTACACCTTC.

J is TRBJ2-7 and V is TRBV10-3, with 11 bases fitting TRBD2. The germline V gene encodes CDR1 ENHRY and CDR2 SYGVKD. The CDR3 spans 16 residues. The V gene end was trimmed by 6 bases and the J gene end by 6 bases; junction bases not matched to a gene: 13. DNA of the CDR3: TGTGCCATCAGATCGGATCGTAGCGGGAGGGCCACCGAGCAGTACTTC. Protein sequence: CAIRSDRSGRATEQYF.

This chain links TRBV5-1 with TRBJ1-3; D uncertain. V was trimmed by 5 bases and J by 6 bases, leaving 15 bases between them. The germline V gene encodes CDR1 SGHRS and CDR2 YFSETQ. The CDR3 runs to 14 residues. The CDR3: CASRLSQLANTIYF. In DNA, the CDR3 is TGCGCCAGCAGATTATCTCAGTTAGCAAACACCATATATTTT.

The chain couples TRBV28 to TRBJ2-3, with D maybe TRBD1 (7 bases). There are 15 residues in the CDR3. Deletions cut 4 bases from V and 1 base from J, with 12 bases between. Germline V gene sequence: CDR1 MDHEN, CDR2 SYDVKM. The CDR3 bases are TGTGCCAGCAGTTCAGGGGGGAAACGCACAGATACGCAGTATTTT. Its translation: CASSSGGKRTDTQYF. The full variable domain, completed using reference TRBV28 and TRBJ2-3, is DVKVTQSSRYLVKRTGEKVFLECVQDMDHENMFWYRQDPGLGLRLIYFSYDVKMKEKGDIPEGYSVSREKKERFSLILESASTNQTSMYLCASSSGGKRTDTQYFGPGTRLTVL.

This clone was detected only a few times. This chain uses TRBV6-5 with TRBJ2-1, with 12 bases that match TRBD2. With 0 bases clipped from V and 8 bases from J, the junction kept 5 bases outside the gene matches. This CDR3 spans 16 amino acids. The germline CDR1 and CDR2 sequences are MNHEY and SVGAGI. The CDR3 DNA follows: TGTGCCAGCAGTTACTCGAGACTAGCGGGAGAGCATGAGCAGTTCTTC. Its protein product is CASSYSRLAGEHEQFF.

The sample holds a few counts of this clone. The J gene is TRBJ1-4, the V gene TRBV5-1; 7 bases match TRBD1. V trimming: 5 bases; J trimming: 4 bases; junction bases outside the gene matches: 8. The CDR3 consists of 15 residues. The germline V gene has CDR1 SGHRS and CDR2 YFSETQ. The CDR3 bases are TGCGCCAGCAGACTCGGGACAGAACTTAATGAAAAACTGTTTTTT. This translates into CASRLGTELNEKLFF.

The chain links TRBV5-1 to TRBJ1-6, with no clear D. Deletions cut 1 base from V and 5 bases from J, with 13 bases between. The germline CDR1 and CDR2 sequences are SGHRS and YFSETQ. This CDR3 contains 16 residues. The CDR3 is CASSLSNRGNNSPLHF. As DNA, the CDR3 is TGCGCCAGCAGCTTGTCGAACCGGGGAAATAATTCACCCCTCCACTTT. Full variable domain (rest looked up from reference TRBV5-1 and TRBJ1-6): KAGVTQTPRYLIKTRGQQVTLSCSPISGHRSVSWYQQTPGQGLQFLFEYFSETQRNKGNFPGRFSGRQFSNSRSEMNVSTLELGDSALYLCASSLSNRGNNSPLHFGNGTRLTVT.

The V and J genes are TRBV7-6 and TRBJ2-7; weak D call: TRBD2 (5 bases). CDR3 length equals 15 residues. Trimming cost V 1 base and J 1 base, with 11 bases left between them. Germline assignment: CDR1 SGHVS and CDR2 FNYEAQ. CDR3 sequence reads: CASSLVLGVSYEQYF. Written as DNA, the CDR3 is TGTGCCAGCAGCTTAGTTCTGGGAGTGTCCTACGAGCAGTACTTC.

V and J are TRBV6-5 and TRBJ2-3, with a tentative D call TRBD2 (6 bases). Between the trimmed V and J ends, which lost 8 bases and 2 bases, there was a span of 17 bases. Germline lookup yields CDR1 MNHEY and CDR2 SVGAGI. CDR3 length: 15 residues. This CDR3 reads CASRKLAAVTDTQYF. DNA of the CDR3: TGTGCCAGCCGAAAACTAGCTGCGGTCACAGATACGCAGTATTTT.

This chain links TRBV27 with TRBJ2-6, with TRBD1 as a possible D gene (5 bases). CDR1 and CDR2 from the germline V gene are MNHEY and SMNVEV (reference sequence). The CDR3 runs 16 residues. V lost 0 bases and J 2 bases, leaving 8 bases between the germline ends. The CDR3 sequence is CASSLSGAAGANVLTF. The CDR3 DNA reads as TGTGCCAGCAGTTTATCAGGGGCGGCTGGGGCCAACGTCCTGACTTTC.

V is TRBV4-1 and J is TRBJ2-5; 12 bases are shared with TRBD2. The CDR3 is made up of 16 amino acids. Per the germline V gene, CDR1 is MGHRA and CDR2 is YSYEKL. Germline trimming cut 1 base from V and 7 bases from J; bases unmatched to any gene: 7. CDR3 DNA: TGCGCCAGCAGCCAAGTTATGACTAGCGGGAGAGGGACCCAGTACTTC. It encodes CASSQVMTSGRGTQYF.

The chain uses TRBV28 and TRBJ2-2; D perhaps matches TRBD1 (5 bases). The CDR3 loop spans 16 amino acids. Germline V gene data show CDR1 as MDHEN and CDR2 as SYDVKM. Trimming removed 6 bases from V and 3 bases from J, with 17 bases in between. CDR3 nucleotide sequence: TGTGCCAGCAGCACCCGTGGGGCGGCAGACACCGGGGAGCTGTTTTTT. Protein sequence: CASSTRGAADTGELFF.

This clone was seen more than once but under ten times. V is TRBV5-1 and J is TRBJ1-4; no clear D. The germline V gene encodes CDR1 SGHRS and CDR2 YFSETQ. The length of the CDR3 is 15 residues. With 4 bases removed from V and 8 bases from J, the gap between germline ends came to 18 bases. CDR3 nucleotides: TGCGCCAGCAGCCAATCCGGGTTAACGAGCGAAAAACTGTTTTTT. Protein sequence: CASSQSGLTSEKLFF.

The chain links TRBV28 to TRBJ2-5; the D is unclear. CDR1 MDHEN and CDR2 SYDVKM come from the germline V gene. CDR3 length equals 14 residues. V lost 1 base to trimming and J lost 2 bases, with 8 bases between them. As DNA, the CDR3 is TGTGCCAGCAGTTTATTGGCAGGACAAGAGACCCAGTACTTC. Translation gives CASSLLAGQETQYF.

The genes are TRBV13 and TRBJ1-2; the match to TRBD1 covers 7 bases. This CDR3 spans 16 amino acids. The ends lost 4 bases at V and 4 bases at J; junction bases unmatched: 12. In germline, CDR1 is PRHDT, CDR2 FYEKMQ (reference sequence). Written as DNA, the CDR3 is TGTGCCAGCAGCTCAACTCCGGGACAGCGTCTCTATGGCTACACCTTC. It codes for CASSSTPGQRLYGYTF.

This clone has only a few counts. The chain couples TRBV30 to TRBJ2-1; D not certain. The germline V and J ends were trimmed by 4 bases and 3 bases, with 19 bases remaining between them. From germline, CDR1 is GTSNPN and CDR2 SVGIG (reference sequence). There are 16 residues in the CDR3. CDR3 sequence: CAWTPKRGIGYNEQFF. CDR3 DNA: TGTGCCTGGACCCCTAAACGAGGAATAGGCTACAATGAGCAGTTCTTC.

This clone was seen more than once but under ten times. The rearrangement joins TRBV29-1 to TRBJ1-2; 7 bases match TRBD1. This CDR3 contains 12 residues. The V and J ends lost 6 bases and 8 bases, in that order; junction bases with no gene match: 9. The germline gives CDR1 SQVTM, CDR2 ANQGSEA. The CDR3 sequence: CSVDDRVGGYTF. DNA of the CDR3: TGCAGCGTCGATGACAGGGTCGGCGGCTACACCTTC.

This clone turned up a few times. The chain links TRBV6-5 to TRBJ2-1; D unclear. The germline V gene encodes CDR1 MNHEY and CDR2 SVGAGI. The CDR3 runs to 14 residues. The V end lost 0 bases, the J end lost 4 bases, and 7 bases lay between the germline ends. This chain's CDR3 is CASSYSSKYNEQFF. CDR3 nucleotide sequence: TGTGCCAGCAGTTACTCGTCCAAATACAATGAGCAGTTCTTC.